This TCR beta chain was captured by sequencing in a study of a mutant IDH1 vaccine in newly diagnosed glioma. Turning to the study itself: Vaccine administration was initiated 4-6 weeks following radiotherapy alone, or with temozolomide cycles. Therapy received beforehand was radiotherapy, temozolomide, or both, with most patients given both. General observations from the study: The authors found pseudoprogression apparently unrelated to changes in top peripheral T cell clonotypes.

Remarks on this clone: The target antigen is unknown.

Time point meaning: week 23, last vaccination. Doses comprised 300 ug of mutant IDH1 20-mer peptide each, plus topical imiquimod. The protocol was immunoSEQ multiplex PCR, while the TCRdb copy is restricted to in-frame clones and leaves out a portion. The table has 50,000 to 70,000 clones, about 81% seen once; the top ten hold approximately 8.2%. This material consisted of PBMCs, taken from a glioma patient whose treatment included an IDH1 peptide vaccine. This receptor was taken from a woman in her thirties or forties with glioma. Some clones in this sample may be carry-over from other donors' samples.

CDR3 amino acids: CASSHRDRPEEQYF. The CDR3 nucleotides are TGTGCCAGCAGCCACCGGGACAGGCCGGAGGAGCAGTACTTC. The rearrangement joins TRBV7-9 to TRBJ2-7; 8 bases are a match to TRBD1. The trim removed 5 bases at V and 7 bases at J, leaving 10 bases unmatched. The CDR3 has 14 amino acids. Germline CDR1 reads SEHNR; CDR2 reads FQNEAQ (reference sequence). Full variable domain (remainder filled in from reference TRBV7-9 and TRBJ2-7): DTGVSQNPRHKITKRGQNVTFRCDPISEHNRLYWYRQTLGQGPEFLTYFQNEAQLEKSRLLSDRFSAERPKGSFSTLEIQRTEQGDSAMYLCASSHRDRPEEQYFGPGTRLTVT.